The source of this T cell receptor beta chain is a study of T cell responses to AZD1222 COVID-19 vaccine. A few counts support this clone. Libraries were prepared by immunoSEQ multiplex PCR; TCRdb keeps only in-frame clonotypes and omits some of them. The sample contains about 120,000 clones, 80% to 90% of which appear only once. Trimming stripped 8 bases from V and 8 bases from J, with 12 bases between. The CDR3 totals 11 residues. Germline V gene data show CDR1 as MNHNY and CDR2 as SVGAGI (reference sequence). The sample was peripheral blood, taken on day 0 of AZD1222 vaccination. The TCR comes from an adult in good health. The chain is built from TRBV6-6 and TRBJ1-2; the D is unclear. CDR3 amino acids: CASGQTLGYTF. The CDR3 DNA reads as TGTGCCAGCGGCCAGACCCTCGGCTACACCTTC.